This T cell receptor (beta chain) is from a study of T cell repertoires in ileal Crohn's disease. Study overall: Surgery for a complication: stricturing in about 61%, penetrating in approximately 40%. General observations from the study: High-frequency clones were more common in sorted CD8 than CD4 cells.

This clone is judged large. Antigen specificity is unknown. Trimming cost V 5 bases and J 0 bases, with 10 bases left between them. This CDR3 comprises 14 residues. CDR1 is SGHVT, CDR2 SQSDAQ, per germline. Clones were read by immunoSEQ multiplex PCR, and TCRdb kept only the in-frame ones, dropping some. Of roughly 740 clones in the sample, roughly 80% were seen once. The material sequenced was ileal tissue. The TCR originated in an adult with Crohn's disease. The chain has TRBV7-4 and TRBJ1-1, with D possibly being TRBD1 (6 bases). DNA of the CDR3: TGTGCCAGCAGCCCCGACAGGATGAACACTGAAGCTTTCTTT. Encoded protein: CASSPDRMNTEAFF. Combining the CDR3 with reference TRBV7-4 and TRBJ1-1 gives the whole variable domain GAGVSQSPRYKVAKRGRDVALRCDSISGHVTLYWYRQTLGQGSEVLTYSQSDAQRDKSGRPSGRFSAERPERSVSTLKIQRTEQGDSAVYLCASSPDRMNTEAFFGQGTRLTVV.